Following are 17 T cell receptor beta chains from one sample sequenced in a study of CD8 T cells in ankylosing spondylitis (dated by TCRdb to 2015 to 2018). Libraries were constructed by 5' RACE. Sequencing was performed on an Illumina HiSeq 2500. The public sequencing data were trimmed at Q25 with fastp and processed into clonotypes with MiXCR by TCRdb, which kept only in-frame beta chains. Every distinct CDR3 protein forms one entry, paired with its most common genes and DNA. Across this sample there are under 300,000 distinct CDR3 sequences, with over 9.5% seen only once. The ten largest account for about 3% of the sample. What was sequenced was blood, either unsorted or a sorted T cell fraction (not recorded which). The receptors derive from a male donor with ankylosing spondylitis or in good health (not recorded which).

This clonotype was recorded at least ten times. The chain joins TRBV11-2 to TRBJ2-4, with 7 bases that match TRBD2. V lost 4 bases to trimming and J lost 1 base; unmatched junction nucleotides: 13. The CDR3 runs 18 residues. Germline loops: CDR1 SGHAT, CDR2 FQNNGV. In nucleotides, the CDR3 is TGTGCCAGCAGCTCCCCGCTGAGCCGGGGGGTGGCCAAAAACATTCAGTACTTC. This sequence encodes CASSSPLSRGVAKNIQYF.

This clonotype was recorded many times. V is TRBV12-3 or TRBV12-4 and J is TRBJ2-6, with D uncertain. Deletions cut 6 bases from V and 4 bases from J, with 4 bases between. The CDR3 consists of 12 residues. The CDR3, as DNA: TGTGCCAGCAGGGTCGGGGCCAACGTCCTGACTTTC. Its translation is CASRVGANVLTF.

This clonotype was counted only a few times. The rearrangement links TRBV12-5 to TRBJ2-3, with 11 bases that match TRBD2. Germline V gene sequence: CDR1 LGHNT, CDR2 FRNRAP. V gave up 1 base and J gave up 6 bases; unmatched junction bases: 6. CDR3 length equals 16 residues. The CDR3 DNA reads TGTGCTAGTGGTTTGGAGACTAGCGGGGTACAGGATACGCAGTATTTT. This translates into CASGLETSGVQDTQYF.

The gene calls are TRBV29-1 and TRBJ2-1; 10 bases line up with TRBD1. V was clipped by 4 bases and J by 12 bases; unmatched bases: 12. The CDR3 consists of 14 residues. Germline V gene data show CDR1 as SQVTM and CDR2 as ANQGSEA. DNA of the CDR3: TGCAGCGTTGGGTCGGGACAGGGGTTCGGTGGGCAGTTCTTC. It is translated as CSVGSGQGFGGQFF.

This clonotype has at least ten counts. V is TRBV6-1 and J is TRBJ2-2; the D is unclear. This CDR3 comprises 14 residues. Trimming took off 3 bases at V and 5 bases at J, with 10 bases between the two ends. Germline CDR1 MNHNS, CDR2 SASEGT. CDR3 residues: CASSESGRTGELFF. The CDR3 DNA follows: TGTGCCAGCAGTGAGTCTGGGCGGACCGGGGAGCTGTTTTTT.

This clonotype was seen at least ten times. The CDR3 coding sequence is TGCGCCAGCAGCCCGGGACCTAATCAGCCCCAGCATTTT. The encoded protein is CASSPGPNQPQHF. The chain employs TRBV5-1 and TRBJ1-5; D perhaps matches TRBD1 (5 bases). This CDR3 region has 13 residues. From germline, CDR1 is SGHRS and CDR2 YFSETQ. The ends were cut back, 4 bases at V and 4 bases at J, with 9 bases in the middle.

This clonotype was counted ten times or more. V and J are TRBV21-1 and TRBJ2-3; the table's D gene call, TRBD1, was not cross checked with the DNA. TRBV21-1 is listed as a pseudogene. This CDR3 is 14 amino acids long. CDR3 protein: CASSSPQGADTQYF. CDR3 nucleotides: TGTGCCAGCAGCTCCCCACAGGGGGCAGATACGCAGTATTTT.

In this sample, this clonotype turned up many times. V gene TRBV6-2 or TRBV6-3 combines with J gene TRBJ2-3; 13 bases are a match to TRBD2. This CDR3 comprises 20 residues. Germline V gene lookup returns CDR1 MNHEY and CDR2 SVGEGT. The J segment lost 1 base and the V segment lost 1 base, leaving 11 bases of the junction unmatched. The CDR3 nucleotides read TGTGCCAGCAGTTACTTCAAACTAGCGGGAGGGCCATCTGGCACAGATACGCAGTATTTT. Its translation is CASSYFKLAGGPSGTDTQYF.

In this sample, this clonotype turned up many times. The V gene is TRBV12-3 or TRBV12-4, the J gene TRBJ1-6; D is undetermined. The CDR3 length is 15 residues. Deletions cut 4 bases from V and 6 bases from J, with 13 bases between. The CDR3 loop reads CASSSRGVSNSPLHF. The CDR3 nucleotides are TGTGCCAGCAGTTCTCGTGGGGTCTCTAATTCACCCCTCCACTTT.

This clonotype was recorded only once. This chain connects TRBV6-1 to TRBJ1-1; maybe TRBD1 (5 bases). Germline V gene data show CDR1 as MNHNS and CDR2 as SASEGT. V was shortened by 6 bases and J by 6 bases, with 20 bases between the two germline ends. The CDR3 is made up of 15 amino acids. The CDR3 nucleotides are TGTGCCAGCAGGCGGGGGGGTGAGGGAGGCCCTGAAGCTTTCTTT. As protein: CASRRGGEGGPEAFF.

The V and J genes are TRBV5-8 and TRBJ1-5, with TRBD1 identical over 9 bases. Germline V lookup: CDR1 SGHTS, CDR2 YDEGEE. The CDR3 consists of 17 residues. V shed 1 base, J shed 3 bases, and the junction held 8 bases outside the gene matches. CDR3 in DNA: TGTGCCAGCAGCTTGAACAGGGGGCGCGAGGACAATCAGCCCCAGCATTTT. Protein: CASSLNRGREDNQPQHF.

This clonotype was observed a few times. The chain uses TRBV5-6 and TRBJ2-2, with 13 bases that match TRBD2. V was pared by 2 bases and J by 7 bases, with 14 bases of the junction left unmatched. This CDR3 region has 19 residues. Germline CDR1 is SGHDT and CDR2 is YYEEEE. DNA for the CDR3: TGTGCCAGCAGCTTTCAACCTTGGACTAGCGGGAGTAACTACGGGGAGCTGTTTTTT. This translates into CASSFQPWTSGSNYGELFF.

In this sample, this clonotype turned up many times. This chain links TRBV12-3 or TRBV12-4 with TRBJ2-5; 8 nucleotides agree with TRBD2. Losses at the gene ends were 1 base for V and 4 bases for J; bases not matched to a gene: 5. The CDR3 spans 15 residues. The CDR3 nucleotides are TGTGCCAGCAGTTTAGGGACTAGCCACCTAGAGACCCAGTACTTC. Amino acid sequence: CASSLGTSHLETQYF.

This clonotype was recorded at least ten times. The chain combines TRBV12-3 or TRBV12-4 with TRBJ1-2; D gene ambiguous. This CDR3 comprises 13 residues. Between the trimmed V and J ends, which lost 3 bases and 4 bases, there was a span of 9 bases. This chain's CDR3 is CASSFQLVYGYTF. DNA of the CDR3: TGTGCCAGCAGTTTTCAGTTGGTCTATGGCTACACCTTC.

In this sample, this clonotype turned up a few times. The chain joins TRBV12-3 or TRBV12-4 to TRBJ2-5, with 10 bases aligning to TRBD1. This CDR3 comprises 17 residues. V shed 6 bases and J 7 bases; nucleotides not matched to a gene: 17. CDR3 amino acids: CASSSRMDRGIFGTQYF. The CDR3 DNA reads TGTGCCAGCAGCTCAAGGATGGACAGGGGGATTTTCGGGACCCAGTACTTC.

There are many counts of this clonotype. CDR3: CASSLPGTGAGEQFF. The CDR3 DNA reads as TGCGCCAGCAGCTTGCCCGGGACAGGGGCGGGTGAGCAGTTCTTC. The V gene is TRBV5-1, the J gene TRBJ2-1; 10 bases align to TRBD1. J was trimmed by 9 bases and V by 1 base; bases with no gene match: 7. This CDR3 contains 15 residues. Germline CDR1 SGHRS, CDR2 YFSETQ.

There are many counts of this clonotype. The genes are TRBV7-2 and TRBJ1-1; D is unresolved. The CDR3 runs 14 residues. Germline V gives CDR1 SGHTA, CDR2 FQGNSA. Trimming cost V 1 base and J 4 bases, with 10 bases left between them. This CDR3 reads CASSLELGLTEAFF. CDR3 bases: TGTGCCAGCAGCTTAGAACTGGGTCTCACTGAAGCTTTCTTT. Variable domain in full (rest from reference TRBV7-2 and TRBJ1-1): GAGVSQSPSNKVTEKGKDVELRCDPISGHTALYWYRQSLGQGLEFLIYFQGNSAPDKSGLPSDRFSAERTGGSVSTLTIQRTQQEDSAVYLCASSLELGLTEAFFGQGTRLTVV.